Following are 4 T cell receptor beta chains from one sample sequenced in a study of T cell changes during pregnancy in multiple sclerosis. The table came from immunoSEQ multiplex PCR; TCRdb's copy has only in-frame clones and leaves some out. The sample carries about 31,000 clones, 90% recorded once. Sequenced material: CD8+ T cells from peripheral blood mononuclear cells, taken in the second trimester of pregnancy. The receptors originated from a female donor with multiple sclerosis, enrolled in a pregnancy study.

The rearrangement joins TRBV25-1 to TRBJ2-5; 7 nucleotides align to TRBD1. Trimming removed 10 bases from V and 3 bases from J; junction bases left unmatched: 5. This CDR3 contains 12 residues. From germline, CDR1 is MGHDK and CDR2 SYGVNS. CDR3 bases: TGTGCCACCCGGGGACAGAAAGAGACCCAGTACTTC. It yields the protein CATRGQKETQYF.

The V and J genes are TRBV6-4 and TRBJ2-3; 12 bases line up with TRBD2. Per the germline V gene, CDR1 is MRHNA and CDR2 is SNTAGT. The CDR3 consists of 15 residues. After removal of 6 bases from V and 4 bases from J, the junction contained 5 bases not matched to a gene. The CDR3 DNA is TGTGCCAGCAGCCCGACTAGCGGGAGTCCAGATACGCAGTATTTT. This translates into CASSPTSGSPDTQYF.

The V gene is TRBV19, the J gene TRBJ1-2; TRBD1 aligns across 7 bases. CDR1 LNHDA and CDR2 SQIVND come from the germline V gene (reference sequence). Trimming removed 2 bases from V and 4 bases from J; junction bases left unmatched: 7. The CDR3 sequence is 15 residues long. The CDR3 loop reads CASSIPRDSFYGYTF. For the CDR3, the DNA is TGTGCCAGTAGTATACCTCGGGACAGCTTCTATGGCTACACCTTC.

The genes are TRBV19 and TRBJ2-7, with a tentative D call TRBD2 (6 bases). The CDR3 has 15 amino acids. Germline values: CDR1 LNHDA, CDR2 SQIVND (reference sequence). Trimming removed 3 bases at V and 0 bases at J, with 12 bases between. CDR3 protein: CASSMDAGYSYEQYF. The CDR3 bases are TGTGCCAGTAGTATGGATGCGGGATACTCCTACGAGCAGTACTTC. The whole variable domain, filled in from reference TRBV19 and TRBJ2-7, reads DGGITQSPKYLFRKEGQNVTLSCEQNLNHDAMYWYRQDPGQGLRLIYYSQIVNDFQKGDIAEGYSVSREKKESFPLTVTSAQKNPTAFYLCASSMDAGYSYEQYFGPGTRLTVT.